Below, one T cell receptor (beta chain) is given with its context. The CDR3 covers 14 residues. Germline V gene data show CDR1 as SGHRS and CDR2 as YFSETQ. Unmatched junction bases numbered 6, after V lost 3 bases and J lost 5 bases. CD45RA+ naive and CD45RA-negative memory subsets were separated from CD4+ cells. The sample belongs to a study of shared clonotypes between healthy human individuals. An even split of each subset's genomic DNA across several immunoSEQ plates was performed. The method was immunoSEQ multiplex PCR; TCRdb's version includes in-frame clones alone and lacks a portion of them. Of some 1,600,000 clones listed, 98% were seen once; the top ten hold 0.4% to 0.55%.

The J gene is TRBJ2-3, the V gene TRBV5-1; 7 positions agree with TRBD1. The sequence derives from a man aged 30-40 years in good health. The source material was naive CD4+ T cells sorted from blood. Subset specified: CD45RA+ positively selected. The CDR3: CASSSQGNQDTQYF. CDR3 DNA: TGCGCCAGCAGCTCACAGGGGAACCAAGATACGCAGTATTTT.